This T cell receptor (beta chain) was sequenced during a study of blood T cell repertoires in COVID-19 (dated by TCRdb to about 2020). Regarding the research as a whole: Collaborator samples came from the United States, Italy and Spain and covered acute and convalescent phases of COVID-19. The prospective study material was composed of cDNA or gDNA derived from T cells, B-cell-depleted T cells, or PBMCs. Where available, HLA class I and class II types were taken from metadata supplied by the sample provider and were not determined by assay-based typing. Samples came from the ongoing ImmuneRACE study (first 160 participants) plus 1,254 subjects from 6 global collaborators. The dataset comprised deeply sampled blood TCRbeta repertoires from subjects exposed to, actively infected with, or recovered from COVID-19. The repertoires were released in a freely available public database meant as a resource for research on the immune response to SARS-CoV-2. The sample metadata nearly always contained a de-identified subject ID, COVID-19 status, age in years and sex. General findings and caveats noted by the study authors: The quantity of clinical and demographic metadata differed by source and by participant and was supplied without curation.

The CDR3 goes from the cysteine to the phenylalanine over 15 residues. Only CDR3 DNA remains: 45 bases, in frame from the first base. V is reduced by 6 bases and J by 0 bases, leaving a spacing of 9 bases between them. Reading the germline V gene gives CDR1 MNHEY and CDR2 SVGAGI. The immunoSEQ Assay, a bias-controlled multiplex PCR, was used to amplify TCRbeta CDR3 regions from genomic DNA. In the source study's methods: The number of nucleated cells in each sample was estimated by amplification of reference gene primers within the assay. To quantify the absolute abundance of each unique TCRbeta CDR3 rearrangement, sequence reads were collapsed and filtered. For each sample, productive Simpson clonality was calculated as the square root of Simpson's diversity index across productive rearrangements. The table comes from immuneACCESS by way of TCRdb, which keeps in-frame sequences with V and J called. Part of the clones is missing from these tables; in studies checked, under half for an unresolved V gene and the rest for unknown reasons. V and J calls and clone size follow that table, whereas D and trimming were derived from the DNA. This sample comprises under 350,000 clones, approximately 86% of them detected only once. Clones ranked in the top ten supply about 4.2% of the sample.

This clone was counted only a few times. Its antigen remains unidentified. Base-call qualities are not available, and no considerably larger clone is one nucleotide away. Participants in the prospective study were enrolled through a virtual design, were aged 18 to 89 years, and lived in approximately 25 United States geographic areas. To assign participants to cohorts, the prospective study relied on clinical history that participants themselves reported in a screening survey and a study questionnaire. In the prospective study, whole blood, serum and a nasopharyngeal or oropharyngeal swab were collected from each participant by mobile phlebotomists. Additional blood draws and questionnaires over an approximately 2-month period could optionally be provided by prospective study participants. Before DNA extraction, blood samples from the prospective study were shipped at room temperature or frozen.

The V gene is TRBV6-5 and the J gene is TRBJ1-6; 5 matching bases give a weak D call of TRBD1. Input material: PBMCs or T cells enriched from blood (not recorded which). The clonotype originates from a woman aged 40 to 50 with acute COVID-19. The nucleotides read TGTGCCAGCAGCAGTACAGGCTCCTATAATTCACCCCTCCACTTT. Its coded protein is CASSSTGSYNSPLHF.